This T cell receptor (beta chain) was captured in a study of Graves' ophthalmopathy and Graves' hyperthyroidism. This clonotype was counted ten times or more. Its antigen is unknown. Where ophthalmopathy was absent within 18 months of follow-up, hyperthyroidism was stable. Only newly diagnosed hyperthyroidism patients aged 18 to 65, with under 2 months' duration, were enrolled. Serum thyroxine and TRAb, along with clinical symptoms, thyroid ultrasound and orbital computed tomography, were what diagnosis relied on. Study-wide points: Most thyroid clonotypes with frequency above 0.001 were detected in blood too.

The CDR3 is 19 amino acids. The germline V gene encodes CDR1 MNHEY and CDR2 SVGEGT. V dropped 6 bases and J dropped 2; count of bases not matched to a gene: 16. RNA transcripts yielded amplified TCR beta CDR3 regions. Amplification began with first-round RT-PCR using HTBI primers, then second-round multiplex PCR was performed. In TCRdb, the multiplex PCR reads were re-called with MiXCR into one record per CDR3 protein. Altogether 300,000 to 500,000 distinct CDR3 sequences are present, approximately 15% being singletons, with the ten largest covering around 7%. This sequence was found in a young woman with stable Graves' hyperthyroidism. The V and J genes are TRBV6-2 or TRBV6-3 and TRBJ2-5, with 12 bases matching TRBD2. The sample taken for sequencing was peripheral blood. The CDR3 region has the DNA TGTGCCAGCAGCACTTGGGACCTAGCGGGGGGGCCTGGACAAGAGACCCAGTACTTC. Translation: CASSTWDLAGGPGQETQYF.